A selection of T cell receptor beta chains follows, all from one sample in a study of human T cells and chemical hapten exposure. TCRdb reprocessed the RACE reads with MiXCR, giving one entry per CDR3 protein. This table has approximately 49,000 distinct CDR3 sequences, about 10% appearing once. The material was whole blood, obtained in connection with sensitization to the hapten diphenylcyclopropenone (DPC). All receptors derive from a woman aged 45 to 65 with alopecia areata. Some clones in this sample may be carry-over from other donors' samples. The CDR3 runs from the conserved cysteine through the conserved F or W. Each record gives: V gene, J gene, D gene, clone size, CDR3 protein, CDR3 DNA. D genes are given only for firm matches. Where a row states a size, it is once, few, many or the class of an expanded clone; other rows omit it.

TRBV28	TRBJ2-1	NA	once	CASSLSVDEQFF	TGTGCCAGCAGTTTATCAGTGGATGAGCAGTTCTTC
TRBV29-1	TRBJ2-1	NA	NA	CSVGDYEQFF	TGCAGCGTTGGGGACTATGAGCAGTTCTTC
TRBV3-1	TRBJ1-1	NA	NA	CASSPKMDRNTEAFF	TGTGCCAGCAGCCCTAAGATGGACAGGAACACTGAAGCTTTCTTT
TRBV12-3/TRBV12-4	TRBJ2-3	NA	few	CASSFGGHGDTQYF	TGTGCCAGCAGTTTTGGGGGGCACGGAGATACGCAGTATTTT
TRBV18	TRBJ2-3	NA	few	CASSIRFGDTPYF	TGTGCCAGCTCTATCCGTTTCGGGGACACTCCGTATTTT
TRBV7-9	TRBJ2-7	NA	many	CASSSRDIYEQYF	TGTGCCAGCAGCTCCCGGGACATCTACGAGCAGTACTTC
TRBV12-3/TRBV12-4	TRBJ1-5	NA	many	CASSFHDNQPQHF	TGTGCCAGCAGTTTCCACGATAATCAGCCCCAGCATTTT
TRBV29-1	TRBJ2-7	NA	many	CSAGGREQYF	TGCAGCGCAGGGGGGCGCGAGCAGTACTTC
TRBV28	TRBJ2-7	NA	many	CASSQPDTYEQYF	TGTGCCAGCAGTCAACCGGACACCTACGAGCAGTACTTC
TRBV4-3	TRBJ1-1	TRBD1	many	CASSQEDRDTEAFF	TGCGCCAGCAGCCAAGAGGACAGGGACACTGAAGCTTTCTTT